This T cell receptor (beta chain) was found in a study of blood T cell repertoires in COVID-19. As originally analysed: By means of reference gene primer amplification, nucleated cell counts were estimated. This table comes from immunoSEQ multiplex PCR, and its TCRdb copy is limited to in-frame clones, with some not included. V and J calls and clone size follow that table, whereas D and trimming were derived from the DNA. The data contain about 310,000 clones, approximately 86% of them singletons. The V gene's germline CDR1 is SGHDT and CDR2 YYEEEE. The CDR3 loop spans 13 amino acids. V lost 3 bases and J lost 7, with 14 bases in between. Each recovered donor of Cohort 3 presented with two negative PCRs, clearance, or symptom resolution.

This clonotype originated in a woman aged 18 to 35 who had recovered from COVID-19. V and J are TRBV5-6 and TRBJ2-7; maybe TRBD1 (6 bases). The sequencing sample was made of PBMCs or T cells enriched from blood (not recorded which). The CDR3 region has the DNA TGTGCCAGCAGCTCCCCGACGCAGGGGGAGCAGTACTTC. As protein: CASSSPTQGEQYF.